The rows below give T cell receptor beta chains drawn from one sample of a study of cytomegalovirus exposure and HLA in healthy donors. The method was immunoSEQ multiplex PCR; TCRdb's version includes in-frame clones alone and lacks a portion of them. Of some 99,000 clones in the sample, approximately 79% are singletons; the top ten hold 1.5% to 2%. Material for sequencing was PBMCs. Every receptor here comes from a male donor in good health and CMV-seronegative. CDR3s leave out the opening cysteine and the closing phenylalanine or tryptophan.

V gene	CDR3 length	J gene	CDR3 protein
TRBV25-1	14	TRBJ2-5	ASSDLSGQGTETQY
TRBV4-1	12	TRBJ2-7	ASSQDDSLNEQY
TRBV28	13	TRBJ2-7	ASSRRDRGRREQY
TRBV28	12	TRBJ2-2	ASSLHGNTGELF
TRBV7-2	12	TRBJ1-2	ASSSSWQIYGYT
TRBV19	11	TRBJ2-5	ASSTGPQETQY
TRBV19	12	TRBJ1-2	ASSPQTGITGYT
TRBV6-1	14	TRBJ2-3	ASSESPGPSTDTQY
TRBV9	12	TRBJ2-1	ASSAPWGSNEQF
TRBV15	14	TRBJ1-1	ATSRRWVDSYTEAF
TRBV6-5	14	TRBJ1-4	ASSYSGTGLAEKLF
TRBV15	12	TRBJ1-3	ATSRDLQDRLIY
TRBV2	12	TRBJ1-5	ASRPRGGDQPQH
TRBV30	12	TRBJ1-2	AWSHRRGYYGYT
TRBV19	11	TRBJ1-2	ASSGGPRYGYT
TRBV19	10	TRBJ2-3	ASSIGGDTQY
TRBV7-9	12	TRBJ2-7	ASSALAGHYEQY
TRBV10-3	13	TRBJ1-1	AISEAPRTGVEAF
TRBV27	12	TRBJ2-7	ASSLLVNSYEQY
TRBV29-1	12	NA	SVAVGQASYEQY
TRBV30	11	TRBJ1-1	AWSVQTTTEAF
TRBV2	13	TRBJ2-3	ASSEVRGRGDTQY
TRBV5-1	12	TRBJ2-5	ASSVGLDQETQY
TRBV25-1	13	TRBJ2-2	ASRPRQGATGELF
TRBV7-3	11	TRBJ1-2	ASSLGTVYGYT
TRBV28	17	NA	ASSRNRIRLAGGPYEQY
TRBV28	15	TRBJ2-3	ASKRFPGTGGTDTQY
TRBV7-3	11	TRBJ1-2	ASSTVGGDGYT
TRBV9	14	TRBJ2-1	ASSVSSRVDYNEQF
TRBV28	16	TRBJ1-1	ASSFIGARHLMNTEAF
TRBV13	16	TRBJ2-1	ASSLGLAGGLVYNEQF